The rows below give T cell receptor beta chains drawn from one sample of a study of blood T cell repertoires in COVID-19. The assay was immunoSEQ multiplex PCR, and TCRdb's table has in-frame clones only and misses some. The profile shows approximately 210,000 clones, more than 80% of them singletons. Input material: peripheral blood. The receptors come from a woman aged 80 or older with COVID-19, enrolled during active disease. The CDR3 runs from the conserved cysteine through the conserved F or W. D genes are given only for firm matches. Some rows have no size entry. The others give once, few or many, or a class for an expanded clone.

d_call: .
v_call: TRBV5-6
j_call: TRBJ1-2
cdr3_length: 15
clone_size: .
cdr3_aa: CASSLFNAGIYGYTF
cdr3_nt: TGTGCCAGCAGCTTGTTCAATGCAGGCATCTATGGCTACACCTTC

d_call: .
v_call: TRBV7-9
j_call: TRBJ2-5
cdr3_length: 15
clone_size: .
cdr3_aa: CASSLERINQETQYF
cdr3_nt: TGTGCCAGCAGCTTAGAGCGGATAAACCAAGAGACCCAGTACTTC

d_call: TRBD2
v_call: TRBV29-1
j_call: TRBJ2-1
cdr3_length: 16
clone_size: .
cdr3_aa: CSVEDFNAGAYNEQFF
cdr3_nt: TGCAGCGTTGAAGATTTTAATGCGGGAGCTTACAATGAGCAGTTCTTC

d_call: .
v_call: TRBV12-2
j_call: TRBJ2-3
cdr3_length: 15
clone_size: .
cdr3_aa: CASRWRAGARDTQYF
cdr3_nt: TGTGCAAGTCGCTGGAGAGCGGGGGCACGAGATACGCAGTATTTT

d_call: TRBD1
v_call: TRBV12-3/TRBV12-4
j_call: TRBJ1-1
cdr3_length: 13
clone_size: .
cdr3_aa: CASRDRENTEAFF
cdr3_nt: TGTGCCAGCAGGGACAGGGAGAACACTGAAGCTTTCTTT

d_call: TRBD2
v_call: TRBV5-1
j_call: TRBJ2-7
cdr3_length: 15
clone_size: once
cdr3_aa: CASSLVGRENYEQYF
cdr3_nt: TGCGCCAGCAGCTTGGTTGGGAGGGAGAACTACGAGCAGTACTTC

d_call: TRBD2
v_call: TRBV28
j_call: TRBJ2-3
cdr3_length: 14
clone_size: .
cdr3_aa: CASTTSGNADTQYF
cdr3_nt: TGTGCCAGCACTACTAGCGGGAACGCAGATACGCAGTATTTT

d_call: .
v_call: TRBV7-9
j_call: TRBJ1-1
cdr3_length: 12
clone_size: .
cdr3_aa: CASSLGGSQAFF
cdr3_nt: TGTGCCAGCAGCTTGGGTGGGAGTCAGGCTTTCTTT

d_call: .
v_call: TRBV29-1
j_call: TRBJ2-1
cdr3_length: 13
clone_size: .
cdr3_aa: CSVEVTRSNEQFF
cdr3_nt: TGCAGCGTTGAAGTCACCAGGTCCAATGAGCAGTTCTTC

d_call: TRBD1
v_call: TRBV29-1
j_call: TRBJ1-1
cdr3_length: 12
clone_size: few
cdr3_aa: CSVWTGWTEAFF
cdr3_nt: TGCAGCGTTTGGACAGGATGGACTGAAGCTTTCTTT

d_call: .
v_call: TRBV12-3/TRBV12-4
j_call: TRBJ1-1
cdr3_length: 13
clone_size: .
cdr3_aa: CASTADRNTEAFF
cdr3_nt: TGTGCCAGCACCGCGGACAGGAACACTGAAGCTTTCTTT

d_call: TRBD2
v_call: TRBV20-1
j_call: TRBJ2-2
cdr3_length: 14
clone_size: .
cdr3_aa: CSASSGGNDGELFF
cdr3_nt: TGCAGTGCTAGTAGCGGGGGCAATGACGGGGAGCTGTTTTTT

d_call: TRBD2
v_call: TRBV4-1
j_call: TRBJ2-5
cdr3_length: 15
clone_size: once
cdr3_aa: CASSPMGLAVETQYF
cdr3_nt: TGCGCCAGCAGCCCGATGGGACTAGCGGTTGAGACCCAGTACTTC

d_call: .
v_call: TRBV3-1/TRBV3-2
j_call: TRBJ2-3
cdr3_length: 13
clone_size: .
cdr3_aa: CASSQLAIDTQYF
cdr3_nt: TGTGCCAGCAGCCAGTTAGCGATAGATACGCAGTATTTT

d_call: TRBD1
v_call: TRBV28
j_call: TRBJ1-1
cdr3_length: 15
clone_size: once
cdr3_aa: CASSLSRGLGTEAFF
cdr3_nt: TGTGCCAGCAGTTTATCGAGGGGGCTGGGCACTGAAGCTTTCTTT

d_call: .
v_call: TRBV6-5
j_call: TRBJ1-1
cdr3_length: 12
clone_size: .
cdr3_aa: CATLTGNTEAFF
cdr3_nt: TGTGCCACCCTGACAGGTAACACTGAAGCTTTCTTT

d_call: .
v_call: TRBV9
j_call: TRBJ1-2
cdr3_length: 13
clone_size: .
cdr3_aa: CASSAREHYGYTF
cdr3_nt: TGTGCCAGCAGCGCCCGGGAGCACTATGGCTACACCTTC

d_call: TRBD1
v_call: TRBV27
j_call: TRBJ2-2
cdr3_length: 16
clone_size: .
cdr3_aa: CASSLNRGLRTGELFF
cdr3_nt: TGTGCCAGCAGTTTGAACAGGGGGCTTAGGACCGGGGAGCTGTTTTTT

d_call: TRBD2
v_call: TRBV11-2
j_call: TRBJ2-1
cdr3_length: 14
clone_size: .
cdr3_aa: CASSRLAGVNEQFF
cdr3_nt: TGTGCCAGCAGCCGACTAGCGGGAGTCAATGAGCAGTTCTTC

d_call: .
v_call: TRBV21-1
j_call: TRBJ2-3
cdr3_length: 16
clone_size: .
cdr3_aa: CASSPRGLESTDTQYF
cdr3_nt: TGTGCCAGCAGCCCCCGGGGACTCGAAAGCACAGATACGCAGTATTTT

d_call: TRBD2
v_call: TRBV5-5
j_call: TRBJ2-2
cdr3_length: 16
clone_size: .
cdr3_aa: CASSPTPGGGIGELFF
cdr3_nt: TGTGCCAGCAGCCCCACCCCGGGGGGGGGCATCGGGGAGCTGTTTTTT

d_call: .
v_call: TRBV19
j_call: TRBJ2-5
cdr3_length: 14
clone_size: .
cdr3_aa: CASGGRSYQETQYF
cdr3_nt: TGTGCCAGCGGGGGACGGTCGTACCAAGAGACCCAGTACTTC

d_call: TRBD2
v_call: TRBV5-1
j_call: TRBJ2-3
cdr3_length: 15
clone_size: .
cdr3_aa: CASSLEGLAADTQYF
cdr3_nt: TGCGCCAGCAGCTTGGAAGGACTAGCTGCAGATACGCAGTATTTT

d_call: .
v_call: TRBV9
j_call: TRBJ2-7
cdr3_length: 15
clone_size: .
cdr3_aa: CASSVGWADYYEQYF
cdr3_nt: TGTGCCAGCAGCGTAGGGTGGGCAGATTACTACGAGCAGTACTTC

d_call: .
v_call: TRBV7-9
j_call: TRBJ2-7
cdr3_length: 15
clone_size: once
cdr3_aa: CASSPDSGGRYEQYF
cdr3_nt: TGTGCCAGCAGCCCGGACTCTGGAGGACGCTACGAGCAGTACTTC

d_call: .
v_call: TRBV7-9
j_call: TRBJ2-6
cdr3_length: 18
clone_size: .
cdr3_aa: CASSLALGRNSGANVLTF
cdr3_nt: TGTGCCAGCAGCTTAGCGCTTGGCAGAAACTCTGGGGCCAACGTCCTGACTTTC

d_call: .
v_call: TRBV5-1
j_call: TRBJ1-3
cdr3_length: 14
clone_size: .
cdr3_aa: CASRSVQGGNTIYF
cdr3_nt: TGCGCCAGCAGATCGGTACAGGGAGGAAACACCATATATTTT

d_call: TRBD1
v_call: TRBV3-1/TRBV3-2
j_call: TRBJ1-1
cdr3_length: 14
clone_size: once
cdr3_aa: CASSQGQGTTEAFF
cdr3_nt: TGTGCCAGCAGCCAAGGACAGGGAACCACTGAAGCTTTCTTT

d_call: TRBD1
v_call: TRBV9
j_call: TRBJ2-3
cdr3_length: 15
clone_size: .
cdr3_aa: CASSAGTGRPDTQYF
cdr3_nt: TGTGCCAGCAGCGCCGGGACAGGGAGGCCAGATACGCAGTATTTT

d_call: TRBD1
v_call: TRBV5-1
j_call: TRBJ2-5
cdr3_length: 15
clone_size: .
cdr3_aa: CASSLMTGSQETQYF
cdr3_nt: TGCGCCAGCAGCTTGATGACAGGGTCACAAGAGACCCAGTACTTC

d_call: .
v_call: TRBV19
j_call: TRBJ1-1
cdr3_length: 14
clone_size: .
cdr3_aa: CASRLTGLGTEAFF
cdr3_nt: TGTGCCAGTAGGTTGACAGGTCTTGGCACTGAAGCTTTCTTT

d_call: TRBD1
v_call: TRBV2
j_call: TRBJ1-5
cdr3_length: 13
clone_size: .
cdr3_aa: CASRVTGNQPQHF
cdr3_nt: TGTGCCAGCAGGGTGACAGGGAATCAGCCCCAGCATTTT

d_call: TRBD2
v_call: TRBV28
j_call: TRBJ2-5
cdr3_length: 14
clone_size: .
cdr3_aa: CASSLSSGQETQYF
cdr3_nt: TGTGCCAGCAGTCTATCTAGCGGCCAAGAGACCCAGTACTTC

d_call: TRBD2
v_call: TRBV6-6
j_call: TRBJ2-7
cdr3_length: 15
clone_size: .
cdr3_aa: CASSWGTSGPYEQYF
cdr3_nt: TGTGCCAGCAGTTGGGGGACTAGCGGACCCTACGAGCAGTACTTC

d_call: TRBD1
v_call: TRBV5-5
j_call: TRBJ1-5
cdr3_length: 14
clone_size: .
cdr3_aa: CASSPGQGYQPQHF
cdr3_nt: TGTGCCAGCAGCCCGGGACAGGGGTATCAGCCCCAGCATTTT

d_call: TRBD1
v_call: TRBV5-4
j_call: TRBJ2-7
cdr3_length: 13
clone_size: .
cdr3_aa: CASSFTGAYEQYF
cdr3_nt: TGTGCCAGCAGCTTTACAGGGGCCTACGAGCAGTACTTC

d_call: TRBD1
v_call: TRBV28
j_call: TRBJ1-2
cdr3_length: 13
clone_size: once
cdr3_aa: CASTSRTGGGYTF
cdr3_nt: TGTGCCAGCACCTCTCGGACAGGGGGGGGCTACACCTTC

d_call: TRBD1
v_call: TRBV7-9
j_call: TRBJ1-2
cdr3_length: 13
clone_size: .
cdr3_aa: CASRPTGVGGYTF
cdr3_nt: TGTGCCAGCAGACCTACAGGGGTGGGAGGCTACACCTTC

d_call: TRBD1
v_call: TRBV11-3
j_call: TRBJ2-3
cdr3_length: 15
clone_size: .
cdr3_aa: CASSTGQVPTDTQYF
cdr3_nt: TGTGCCAGCAGCACAGGACAGGTCCCCACAGATACGCAGTATTTT

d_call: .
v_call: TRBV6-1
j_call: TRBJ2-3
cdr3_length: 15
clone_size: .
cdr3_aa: CASSDLGPSTDTQYF
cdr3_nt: TGTGCCAGCAGTGATTTGGGCCCCTCCACAGATACGCAGTATTTT

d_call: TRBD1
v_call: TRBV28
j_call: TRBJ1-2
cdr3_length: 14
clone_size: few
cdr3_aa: CASKKPTGNYGYTF
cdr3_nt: TGTGCCAGCAAGAAGCCGACAGGGAACTATGGCTACACCTTC

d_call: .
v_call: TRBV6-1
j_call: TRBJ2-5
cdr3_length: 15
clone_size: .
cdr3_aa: CASSRGLTGGETQYF
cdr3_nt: TGTGCCAGCAGCCGGGGACTGACCGGGGGAGAGACCCAGTACTTC

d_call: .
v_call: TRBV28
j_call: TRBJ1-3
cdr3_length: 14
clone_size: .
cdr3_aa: CASSLEASGNTIYF
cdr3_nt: TGTGCCAGCAGTTTAGAGGCCTCTGGAAACACCATATATTTT

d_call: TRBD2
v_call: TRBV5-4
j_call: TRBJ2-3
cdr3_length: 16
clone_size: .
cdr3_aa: CASSPRTSGSTDTQYF
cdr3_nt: TGTGCCAGCAGCCCCCGGACTAGCGGAAGCACAGATACGCAGTATTTT

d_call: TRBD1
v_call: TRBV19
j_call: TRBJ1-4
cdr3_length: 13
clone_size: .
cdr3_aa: CASRDRDNEKLFF
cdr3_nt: TGTGCCAGTAGAGACAGGGATAATGAAAAACTGTTTTTT

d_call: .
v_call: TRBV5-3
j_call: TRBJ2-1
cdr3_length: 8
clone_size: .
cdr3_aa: CARSPEFF
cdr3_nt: TGTGCCAGAAGTCCGGAGTTCTTC

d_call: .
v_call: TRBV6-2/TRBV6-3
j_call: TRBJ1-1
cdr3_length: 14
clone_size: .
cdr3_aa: CASSYDARVTEAFF
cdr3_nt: TGTGCCAGCAGTTACGACGCCCGGGTCACTGAAGCTTTCTTT

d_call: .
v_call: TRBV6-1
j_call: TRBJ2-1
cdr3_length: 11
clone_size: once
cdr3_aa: CASSYIGEQFF
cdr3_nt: TGTGCCAGCAGTTATATCGGTGAGCAGTTCTTC

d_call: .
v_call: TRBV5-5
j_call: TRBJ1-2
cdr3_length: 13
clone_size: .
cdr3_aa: CASSQQGSYGYTF
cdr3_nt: TGTGCCAGCAGCCAGCAGGGCAGCTATGGCTACACCTTC

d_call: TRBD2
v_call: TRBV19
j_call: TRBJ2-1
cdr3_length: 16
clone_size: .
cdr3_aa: CASRGRRAGGYNEQFF
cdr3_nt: TGTGCCAGTAGAGGTCGGAGAGCGGGGGGTTACAATGAGCAGTTCTTC

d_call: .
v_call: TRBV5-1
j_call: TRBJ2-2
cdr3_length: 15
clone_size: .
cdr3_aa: CASRSRGPAAGELFF
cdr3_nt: TGCGCCAGCAGGTCCCGCGGGCCTGCCGCCGGGGAGCTGTTTTTT

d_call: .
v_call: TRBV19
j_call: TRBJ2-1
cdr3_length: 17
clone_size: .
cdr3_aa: CASSIDQWRGPNNEQFF
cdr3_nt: TGTGCCAGTAGTATAGATCAGTGGCGGGGACCTAACAATGAGCAGTTCTTC

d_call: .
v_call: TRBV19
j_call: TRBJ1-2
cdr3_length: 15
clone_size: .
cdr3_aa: CASSIDPKRQNGYTF
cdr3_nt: TGTGCCAGTAGTATAGACCCCAAGCGACAGAATGGCTACACCTTC